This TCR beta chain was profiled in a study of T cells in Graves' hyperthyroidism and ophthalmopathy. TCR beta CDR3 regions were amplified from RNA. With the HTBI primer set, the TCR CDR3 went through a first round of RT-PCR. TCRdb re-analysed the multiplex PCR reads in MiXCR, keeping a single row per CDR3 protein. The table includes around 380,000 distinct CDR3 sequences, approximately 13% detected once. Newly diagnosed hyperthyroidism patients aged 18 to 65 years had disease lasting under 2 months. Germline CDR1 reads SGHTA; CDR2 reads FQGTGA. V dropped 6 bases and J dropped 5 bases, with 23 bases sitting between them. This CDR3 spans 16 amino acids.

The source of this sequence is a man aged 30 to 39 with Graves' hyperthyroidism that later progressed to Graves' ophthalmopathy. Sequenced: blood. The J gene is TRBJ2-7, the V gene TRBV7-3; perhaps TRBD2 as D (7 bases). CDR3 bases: TGTGCCAGCAGTCACTCCCTGGGGCGGGGGCTTAACGAGCAGTACTTC. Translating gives CASSHSLGRGLNEQYF. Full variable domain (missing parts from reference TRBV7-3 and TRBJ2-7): GAGVSQTPSNKVTEKGKYVELRCDPISGHTALYWYRQSLGQGPEFLIYFQGTGAADDSGLPNDRFFAVRPEGSVSTLKIQRTERGDSAVYLCASSHSLGRGLNEQYFGPGTRLTVT.